This entry concerns a single T cell receptor (beta chain). This sample is drawn from a study of blood T cell repertoires in COVID-19. Whole-study context: Some COVID-19 samples were acute and others convalescent; all came from the United States, Italy and Spain.

During active infection, Seattle patients enrolled and were then monitored through disease. The V end lost 2 bases, the J end lost 7 bases, and 14 bases lay between the germline ends. Germline CDR1 reads GTSNPN; CDR2 reads SVGIG (reference sequence). CDR3 length: 13 residues. Methods used by the authors: Cell counts per sample came from amplifying reference gene primers. Here immunoSEQ multiplex PCR was the method, and the copy in TCRdb shows in-frame clones only, minus some. Clone size and V and J calls were adopted from that table, with D and trimming inferred from the DNA. Of approximately 120,000 clones listed, about four fifths were seen once; the top ten hold approximately 18%.

This clonotype originated in a man younger than 40 with COVID-19, enrolled during active disease. Input material: peripheral blood. The chain carries TRBV30 and TRBJ1-2; no clear D. CDR3 sequence: CAWSSGFERGYTF. CDR3 in DNA: TGTGCCTGGAGTTCGGGGTTTGAGCGTGGCTACACCTTC.